This note documents a single T cell receptor beta chain sequence. Its specificity is unknown. The sample is drawn from a study of T cell responses to AZD1222 COVID-19 vaccine. The study, taken as a whole, reports: Reports say nearly half of spike-specific TCRs go after unmutated variant regions.

CDR3 size: 15 residues. V lost 5 bases to trimming and J lost 10 bases, with 24 bases between them. Looked up from germline, CDR1 is SGHNT and CDR2 is YYREEE (reference sequence). Clones were sequenced by immunoSEQ multiplex PCR, and TCRdb holds only the in-frame ones, with some missing. The repertoire holds some 120,000 clones, with roughly 88% as singletons. This sequence joins TRBV5-4 and TRBJ1-1; the D gene is possibly TRBD1 (6 bases). The material sequenced was peripheral blood, taken on day 0 of AZD1222 vaccination. The clonotype originates from an adult in good health. CDR3 sequence: CASSQAGGAAWRAFF. CDR3 DNA: TGTGCCAGCAGTCAAGCGGGGGGGGCGGCTTGGAGAGCTTTCTTT.